These 31 T cell receptor beta chains originate from one sample sequenced in a study of cytomegalovirus exposure and HLA in healthy donors. Use of 60 Vbeta and 13 Jbeta primers characterized the PCR. The assay was immunoSEQ multiplex PCR, and TCRdb's table has in-frame clones only and misses some. Of about 150,000 clones in the sample, 82% are singletons; the top ten hold about 7.1%. The sample comprised PBMCs. The receptor set was obtained from a woman aged 50 to 65 in good health and CMV-seropositive.

Turning to this clone: An end of the junction differs from the germline gene, which may be a read error. This rearrangement joins TRBV6-5 to TRBJ1-6, with D hard to call. The germline V gene encodes CDR1 MNHEY and CDR2 SVGAGI. The CDR3 loop spans 13 amino acids. The CDR3 coding sequence is TGTGCCAGCAGTGACTCTTCCATTTCACCCCTCCACTTT. Translating gives CASSDSSISPLHF.

The genes are TRBV29-1 and TRBJ1-2; 8 bases are a match to TRBD1. V trimming: 5 bases; J trimming: 8 bases; junction bases outside the gene matches: 7. Germline CDR1 SQVTM, CDR2 ANQGSEA. The CDR3 extends over 12 amino acids. The CDR3 is CSVLTGAEGYTF. The CDR3 region has the DNA TGCAGCGTTTTGACAGGGGCGGAGGGCTACACCTTC.

This clone occurred a few times. The chain links TRBV5-1 to TRBJ1-6; a possible D gene is TRBD1 (6 bases). This CDR3 has 15 residues. Looked up from germline, CDR1 is SGHRS and CDR2 is YFSETQ. The V end lost 1 base, the J end lost 10 bases, and 15 bases lay between the germline ends. The CDR3 reads CASSLSGPGESPLHF. The CDR3 nucleotides are TGCGCCAGCAGCTTGAGCGGTCCAGGGGAGTCACCCCTCCACTTT.

The CDR3 DNA reads as TGCGCCAGCAGTACAGGGGGCCTGAGCTCCTATAATTCACCCCTCCACTTT. Residues: CASSTGGLSSYNSPLHF. The V call is TRBV10-2, the J call TRBJ1-6; 9 positions agree with TRBD1. Trimming at V came to 5 bases and at J to 0 bases, leaving 5 bases not matched to a gene. CDR1 and CDR2 (germline): WSHSY, SAAADI. The CDR3 is 17 amino acids.

The chain employs TRBV10-3 and TRBJ1-5; a weak D match, TRBD1 (6 bases). The V end lost 0 bases, the J end lost 3 bases, and 12 bases lay between the germline ends. The CDR3 contains 16 residues. Germline CDR1 and CDR2: ENHRY and SYGVKD. This CDR3 is CAISESGGGNNQPQHF. The CDR3, as DNA: TGTGCCATCAGTGAGTCCGGCGGGGGCAACAATCAGCCCCAGCATTTT.

The chain employs TRBV6-5 and TRBJ2-2, with unresolved D. V dropped 7 bases and J dropped 3 bases, with 12 bases sitting between them. This CDR3 has 14 residues. Germline lookup yields CDR1 MNHEY and CDR2 SVGAGI. CDR3 DNA sequence: TGTGCCAGCACCACCCTGGGCGACACCGGGGAGCTGTTTTTT. Amino acids: CASTTLGDTGELFF.

V usage is TRBV30 and J usage is TRBJ1-1, with D perhaps matching TRBD1 (6 bases). V lost 2 bases, J lost 0 bases, and 13 bases lay in between. The CDR3 has 15 amino acids. The germline V gene encodes CDR1 GTSNPN and CDR2 SVGIG (reference sequence). The CDR3 sequence is CAWSSRGFMNTEAFF. The CDR3 coding sequence is TGTGCCTGGAGTAGTAGGGGGTTCATGAACACTGAAGCTTTCTTT.

In DNA, the CDR3 is TGTGCCAGCAGCTTCCGGGACTACACAGATACGCAGTATTTT. This translates into CASSFRDYTDTQYF. The chain employs TRBV7-9 and TRBJ2-3, with 7 bases lining up with TRBD2. The junction had 2 bases not matched to a gene; V was cut back by 3 bases and J by 2 bases. The CDR3 consists of 14 residues. Germline V CDR1 and CDR2: SEHNR, FQNEAQ (reference sequence). Full variable domain (missing parts from reference TRBV7-9 and TRBJ2-3): DTGVSQNPRHKITKRGQNVTFRCDPISEHNRLYWYRQTLGQGPEFLTYFQNEAQLEKSRLLSDRFSAERPKGSFSTLEIQRTEQGDSAMYLCASSFRDYTDTQYFGPGTRLTVL.

V is TRBV9 and J is TRBJ1-4; D uncertain. Trimming removed 3 bases from V and 2 bases from J, with 8 bases in between. The CDR3 contains 14 residues. Germline V lookup: CDR1 SGDLS, CDR2 YYNGEE. The CDR3 bases are TGTGCCAGCAGCGCAGGTGGGACTAATGAAAAACTGTTTTTT. Protein sequence: CASSAGGTNEKLFF.

The V call is TRBV2, the J call TRBJ1-4, with TRBD1 matching 8 bases. This CDR3 region has 12 residues. V shed 10 bases, J shed 7 bases, and the junction held 5 bases outside the gene matches. Germline assignment: CDR1 SNHLY and CDR2 FYNNEI. The CDR3 nucleotides are TGTGCCACCCGGACAGGGTTTGAAAAACTGTTTTTT. This encodes CATRTGFEKLFF.

This sequence joins TRBV6-6 and TRBJ2-4; no firm D call. Germline CDR1 MNHNY, CDR2 SVGAGI (reference sequence). The CDR3 spans 13 residues. The V end lost 2 bases, the J end lost 7 bases, and 9 bases lay between the germline ends. Written as DNA, the CDR3 is TGTGCCAGCAGTTACGACTGGAGCAACATTCAGTACTTC. It yields the protein CASSYDWSNIQYF.

For this clone: The conserved final phenylalanine or tryptophan is absent from the CDR3, which likely points to a read error. This chain connects TRBV7-8 to TRBJ1-5; TRBD1 matches 7 bases. CDR1 and CDR2 (germline): SGHVS, FQNEAQ. The CDR3 has 15 amino acids. Losses at the gene ends were 1 base for V and 7 bases for J; bases not matched to a gene: 7. The CDR3 nucleotides read TGTGCCAGCAGCTTAGAGACAGGGTCTTACCAGCCCCAGCATCTT. The encoded protein is CASSLETGSYQPQHL.

This chain joins TRBV6-5 and TRBJ2-1, with 12 bases aligning to TRBD2. This CDR3 has 15 residues. V trimming: 2 bases; J trimming: 8 bases; junction bases outside the gene matches: 4. Germline loops: CDR1 MNHEY, CDR2 SVGAGI. CDR3 in DNA: TGTGCCAGCAGTTACGGACTAGCGGGGAACTATGAGCAGTTCTTC. Translation: CASSYGLAGNYEQFF.

CDR3 amino acids: CASSPGAEYGYTF. In DNA form, the CDR3 reads TGTGCCAGCTCACCAGGGGCGGAATATGGCTACACCTTC. V and J are TRBV18 and TRBJ1-2; perhaps TRBD1 as D (5 bases). From germline, CDR1 is KGHSH and CDR2 LQKENI. This CDR3 has 13 residues. Trimming took 2 bases from V and 5 from J, leaving 9 bases between them.

This clone was seen only a few times. The V gene is TRBV28, the J gene TRBJ1-1; 7 bases map to TRBD1. The CDR3 has 12 amino acids. Trimming at V came to 9 bases and at J to 5 bases, leaving 6 bases not matched to a gene. The germline V gene has CDR1 MDHEN and CDR2 SYDVKM. This CDR3 is CASLDRETEAFF. CDR3 coding DNA: TGTGCCAGTTTAGACAGGGAAACTGAAGCTTTCTTT.

The chain carries TRBV9 and TRBJ2-7, with D unresolved. V lost 3 bases and J lost 0, with 10 bases in between. The germline gives CDR1 SGDLS, CDR2 YYNGEE. CDR3 size: 14 residues. CDR3 sequence: CASSGGGTSYEQYF. In DNA form, the CDR3 reads TGTGCCAGCAGCGGAGGCGGAACCTCCTACGAGCAGTACTTC.

The sample holds a few counts of this clone. The rearrangement uses TRBV28 and TRBJ1-5; D uncertain. V lost 2 bases and J lost 10, with 9 bases in between. The CDR3 has 12 amino acids. CDR1 is MDHEN and CDR2 is SYDVKM in the germline V gene. This chain's CDR3 is CASSLLDIPQHF. The DNA of the CDR3 is TGTGCCAGCAGTTTACTCGACATCCCCCAGCATTTT.

The V and J genes are TRBV25-1 and TRBJ2-3; 7 positions match TRBD2. The CDR3 runs to 14 residues. Germline assignment: CDR1 MGHDK and CDR2 SYGVNS. Germline trimming cut 3 bases from V and 1 base from J; bases unmatched to any gene: 1. Here the CDR3 DNA reads TGTGCCAGCAGTGATGGGGGGGGCACAGATACGCAGTATTTT. This translates into CASSDGGGTDTQYF.

The chain couples TRBV7-9 to TRBJ1-3; D not certain. The V end was cut by 5 bases, the J end by 7 bases, with 24 bases between. The CDR3 has 17 residues. CDR1 is SEHNR, CDR2 FQNEAQ, per germline (reference sequence). The CDR3 DNA reads TGTGCCAGCAGCACCACCCCGGTCGCTCAGGATCGGAACACCATATATTTT. Its translation: CASSTTPVAQDRNTIYF.

CDR3 region: CASSSGRAEKLFF. The CDR3, as DNA: TGTGCCAGCTCATCGGGGAGAGCTGAAAAACTGTTTTTT. The rearrangement links TRBV18 to TRBJ1-4, with D unresolved. Germline-derived CDR1 and CDR2 are KGHSH and LQKENI. V lost 5 bases and J lost 7, with 11 bases in between. The CDR3 is 13 amino acids.

The V call is TRBV20-1, the J call TRBJ1-1; D is undetermined. This CDR3 has 11 amino acids. CDR1 and CDR2 from the germline V gene are DFQATT and SNEGSKA (reference sequence). Trimming removed 0 bases from V and 8 bases from J, with 7 bases in between. The CDR3 bases are TGCAGTGCTAGAGATCGAGTCGAAGCTTTCTTT. It yields the protein CSARDRVEAFF.

J is TRBJ2-1 and V is TRBV4-1; 11 nucleotides agree with TRBD2. After removal of 2 bases from V and 7 bases from J, the junction contained 4 bases not matched to a gene. Germline V CDR1 and CDR2: MGHRA, YSYEKL. The CDR3 length is 15 residues. CDR3 loop: CASSQIAGGRNEQFF. Written as DNA, the CDR3 is TGCGCCAGCAGCCAAATAGCGGGGGGGCGGAATGAGCAGTTCTTC.

V is TRBV18 and J is TRBJ2-2, with 10 bases fitting TRBD1. V dropped 6 bases and J dropped 2; count of bases not matched to a gene: 3. The CDR3 has 15 residues. Germline V lookup: CDR1 KGHSH, CDR2 LQKENI. Written as DNA, the CDR3 is TGTGCCAGCTCGATGACAGGGGGCAACACCGGGGAGCTGTTTTTT. This encodes CASSMTGGNTGELFF.

The J gene is TRBJ2-2, the V gene TRBV5-4; a weak D match, TRBD1 (5 bases). V lost 3 bases, J lost 4 bases, and 10 bases lay in between. The CDR3 consists of 14 residues. Germline-derived CDR1 and CDR2 are SGHNT and YYREEE (reference sequence). CDR3 loop: CASSYDSSTGELFF. The CDR3 nucleotides read TGTGCCAGCAGCTACGACAGTTCCACCGGGGAGCTGTTTTTT. Complete variable domain (other parts from reference TRBV5-4 and TRBJ2-2): ETGVTQSPTHLIKTRGQQVTLRCSSQSGHNTVSWYQQALGQGPQFIFQYYREEENGRGNFPPRFSGLQFPNYSSELNVNALELDDSALYLCASSYDSSTGELFFGEGSRLTVL.

This clone was seen more than once but under ten times. The sample has other DNA sequences that encode this CDR3 too. The gene calls are TRBV5-1 and TRBJ1-5; TRBD1 is a possible D gene (5 bases). CDR1 and CDR2 from the germline V gene are SGHRS and YFSETQ. V shed 0 bases and J shed 2 bases, with 9 bases lying between them. CDR3 length: 15 residues. CDR3 loop: CASSLDGGGNQPQHF. CDR3 coding DNA: TGCGCCAGCAGCTTGGACGGGGGGGGCAATCAGCCCCAGCATTTT.

CDR3 residues: CASSLTGKQFF. In nucleotides, the CDR3 is TGCGCCAGCAGCTTAACGGGGAAGCAGTTCTTC. The rearrangement uses TRBV5-1 and TRBJ2-1; tentative D call: TRBD2 (5 bases). CDR3 size: 11 residues. V lost 2 bases, J lost 11 bases, and 8 bases lay in between. Per germline, CDR1 SGHRS and CDR2 YFSETQ.

This chain joins TRBV6-1 and TRBJ1-2; D may be TRBD1 (5 bases). Trimming took off 3 bases at V and 4 bases at J, with 9 bases between the two ends. Germline loops: CDR1 MNHNS, CDR2 SASEGT. CDR3 length: 13 residues. CDR3 bases: TGTGCCAGCAGTGAGGGGCCGGGCTATGGCTACACCTTC. The encoded protein is CASSEGPGYGYTF.

The gene calls are TRBV6-1 and TRBJ1-1; no clear D gene. V was clipped by 3 bases and J by 0 bases, with 20 bases between them. The CDR3 is made up of 18 amino acids. CDR1 and CDR2 from the germline V gene are MNHNS and SASEGT. For the CDR3, the DNA is TGTGCCAGCAGTGACGTGCTTATCCGTGCCCGGTTGAACACTGAAGCTTTCTTT. Translated, it gives CASSDVLIRARLNTEAFF.

The DNA for the CDR3 is TGCGCCAGCACTGGCAGCCAAAGACTCTACGAGCAGTACTTC. This codes for CASTGSQRLYEQYF. The genes are TRBV10-2 and TRBJ2-7; D gene unclear. Trimming removed 7 bases from V and 3 bases from J, with 16 bases in between. The CDR3 has 14 residues. Germline V gene lookup returns CDR1 WSHSY and CDR2 SAAADI.

CDR3 coding DNA: TGTGCCAGTAGTATACTCCCGGGAGGCGAGCAGTACTTC. Protein product: CASSILPGGEQYF. This chain connects TRBV19 to TRBJ2-7; 7 bases agree with TRBD2. Germline loops: CDR1 LNHDA, CDR2 SQIVND (reference sequence). V shed 2 bases and J 6 bases; nucleotides not matched to a gene: 4. This CDR3 is 13 amino acids long.

The rearrangement joins TRBV6-5 to TRBJ1-6; 7 positions agree with TRBD1. After removal of 2 bases from V and 6 bases from J, the junction contained 7 bases not matched to a gene. Germline CDR1 MNHEY, CDR2 SVGAGI. This CDR3 is 16 amino acids long. The CDR3 loop reads CASSYHLQGPNSPLHF. CDR3 DNA: TGTGCCAGCAGTTACCATTTACAGGGGCCTAATTCACCCCTCCACTTT.